This entry concerns a single T cell receptor beta chain. The data derive from a study of blood T cell repertoires in COVID-19. Study-level information: Samples of COVID-19 (acute and convalescent) were obtained from the United States, Italy and Spain.

Study members were between about 18 and 100 years old and lived in 20 to 30 US regions. Grouping used clinical history reported by participants in a survey and questionnaire. Germline V gene data show CDR1 as SGHDT and CDR2 as YYEEEE. V lost 2 bases, J lost 6 bases, and 8 bases stayed unmatched. This CDR3 is built from 16 residues. Measured with immunoSEQ multiplex PCR; TCRdb has only the in-frame clones, and not every one. The sample consists of about 170,000 clones, about 89% of them appearing once. The V call is TRBV5-6, the J call TRBJ2-1; the match to TRBD2 covers 10 bases. The sample consisted of PBMCs or T cells enriched from blood (not recorded which). This receptor was identified in a woman aged 18 to 35 who had recovered from COVID-19. The CDR3 protein is CASSFPAASGSNEQFF. The CDR3 DNA is TGTGCCAGCAGCTTTCCGGCGGCTAGCGGGAGCAATGAGCAGTTCTTC.